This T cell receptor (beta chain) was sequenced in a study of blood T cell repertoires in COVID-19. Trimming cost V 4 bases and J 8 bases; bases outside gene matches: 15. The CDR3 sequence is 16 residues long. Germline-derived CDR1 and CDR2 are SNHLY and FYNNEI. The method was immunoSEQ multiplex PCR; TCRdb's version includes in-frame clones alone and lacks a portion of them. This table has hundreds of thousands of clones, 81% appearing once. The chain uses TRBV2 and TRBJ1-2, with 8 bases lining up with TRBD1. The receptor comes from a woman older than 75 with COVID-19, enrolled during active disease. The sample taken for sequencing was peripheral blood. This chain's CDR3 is CASSAWGAGGLNGYTF. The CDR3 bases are TGTGCCAGCAGTGCATGGGGGGCAGGGGGCTTGAACGGCTACACCTTC.